These 31 T cell receptor beta chains originate from one sample sequenced in a study of shared clonotypes between healthy human individuals. This table comes from immunoSEQ multiplex PCR, and its TCRdb copy is limited to in-frame clones, with some not included. The table lists approximately 740,000 clones, more than 85% of them singletons. As defined, naive CD8 cells were CD45RO-negative and positively selected for CCR7, with terminally differentiated effector memory CD45RA+ cells excluded. Material: naive CD8+ T cells sorted from blood. The source is a man aged 25-40 years in good health.

The chain carries TRBV9 and TRBJ2-5; 8 nucleotides agree with TRBD1. Germline V gives CDR1 SGDLS, CDR2 YYNGEE. The CDR3 has 17 residues. V gave up 3 bases and J gave up 3 bases; unmatched junction bases: 13. CDR3: CASSERTGWEDEETQYF. DNA of the CDR3: TGTGCCAGCAGCGAGAGGACAGGGTGGGAGGATGAAGAGACCCAGTACTTC. The full variable domain, with the rest looked up from reference TRBV9 and TRBJ2-5, is DSGVTQTPKHLITATGQRVTLRCSPRSGDLSVYWYQQSLDQGLQFLIQYYNGEERAKGNILERFSAQQFPDLHSELNLSSLELGDSALYFCASSERTGWEDEETQYFGPGTRLLVL.

The chain combines TRBV7-8 with TRBJ1-3, with D perhaps TRBD1 (5 bases). The V gene lost 5 bases and the J gene lost 2 bases, with 16 bases spanning the gap. Looked up from germline, CDR1 is SGHVS and CDR2 is FQNEAQ. The CDR3 extends over 16 amino acids. As DNA, the CDR3 is TGTGCCAGCAGCCCCCTCGGGGGAGTAACTGGAAACACCATATATTTT. Its protein product is CASSPLGGVTGNTIYF.

Only one count was recorded for this clone. The chain joins TRBV4-3 to TRBJ2-1; D ambiguous. The CDR3 is made up of 12 amino acids. Trimming shortened V by 4 bases and J by 7 bases, and 8 bases separated the two germline ends. Germline V gives CDR1 LGHNA, CDR2 YSLEER. CDR3 region: CASSPSWNEQFF. CDR3 nucleotides: TGCGCCAGCAGCCCTTCTTGGAATGAGCAGTTCTTC.

CDR3 nucleotide sequence: TGTGCCAGCAGCACTGGGACAAGGAACACCGGGGAGCTGTTTTTT. Translating it yields CASSTGTRNTGELFF. The genes are TRBV6-6 and TRBJ2-2; a possible D gene is TRBD1 (6 bases). CDR1 is MNHNY, CDR2 SVGAGI, per germline (reference sequence). The V end lost 6 bases, the J end lost 1 base, and 12 bases lay between the germline ends. The CDR3 loop spans 15 amino acids.

The V and J genes are TRBV19 and TRBJ2-3; no clear D. Germline V gene sequence: CDR1 LNHDA, CDR2 SQIVND (reference sequence). V was cut by 1 base and J by 6 bases, with 5 bases left in between. The CDR3 totals 12 residues. The CDR3 here is CASSIGGDTQYF. In nucleotides, the CDR3 is TGTGCCAGTAGTATAGGGGGTGATACGCAGTATTTT.

The J gene is TRBJ1-2, the V gene TRBV6-5, with TRBD1 identical over 9 bases. The V segment lost 5 bases and the J segment 12 bases; nucleotides outside the gene matches: 10. Per germline, CDR1 MNHEY and CDR2 SVGAGI. There are 13 residues in the CDR3. CDR3 loop: CASSPGQGFVNTF. The CDR3 DNA reads as TGTGCCAGCAGTCCCGGACAGGGGTTCGTCAACACCTTC.

The chain uses TRBV18 and TRBJ2-7; TRBD1 or TRBD2 may be the D gene (7 bases each). CDR3 size: 15 residues. The V gene lost 3 bases and the J gene lost 1 base, with 13 bases spanning the gap. CDR1 is KGHSH and CDR2 is LQKENI in the germline V gene. The CDR3 bases are TGTGCCAGCTCACCGACAGGGAGGGGTTCCTACGAGCAGTACTTC. This translates into CASSPTGRGSYEQYF.

CDR3: CASSFATGVDYGYTF. CDR3 nucleotide sequence: TGTGCCAGCAGCTTTGCTACAGGGGTCGACTATGGCTACACCTTC. The chain employs TRBV5-6 and TRBJ1-2; 7 bases match TRBD1. The V and J ends lost 2 bases and 3 bases, in that order; junction bases with no gene match: 7. CDR3 length: 15 residues. Germline CDR1 SGHDT, CDR2 YYEEEE.

This rearrangement joins TRBV5-8 to TRBJ2-2; TRBD2 might be the D (5 bases). This CDR3 region has 15 residues. V dropped 4 bases and J dropped 7 bases, with 17 bases sitting between them. The germline gives CDR1 SGHTS, CDR2 YDEGEE. The CDR3 sequence: CASSPFRRESGELFF. CDR3 coding DNA: TGTGCCAGCAGCCCATTCCGAAGGGAGAGCGGGGAGCTGTTTTTT.

The rearrangement links TRBV28 to TRBJ2-3; 7 bases align to TRBD2. From germline, CDR1 is MDHEN and CDR2 SYDVKM. The CDR3 consists of 14 residues. The ends lost 5 bases at V and 5 bases at J; junction bases unmatched: 7. DNA of the CDR3: TGTGCCAGCAGTCAATTGCGGGAGATAGATACGCAGTATTTT. Translated, it gives CASSQLREIDTQYF. The variable domain in full, completed from reference TRBV28 and TRBJ2-3, reads DVKVTQSSRYLVKRTGEKVFLECVQDMDHENMFWYRQDPGLGLRLIYFSYDVKMKEKGDIPEGYSVSREKKERFSLILESASTNQTSMYLCASSQLREIDTQYFGPGTRLTVL.

The chain employs TRBV14 and TRBJ1-4; 7 bases are a match to TRBD1. Germline loops: CDR1 SGHDN, CDR2 FVKESK. CDR3 length: 16 residues. V lost 0 bases, J lost 7 bases, and 8 bases stayed unmatched. CDR3 sequence reads: CASSQDPTGRGEKLFF. DNA of the CDR3: TGTGCCAGCAGCCAAGACCCGACAGGGCGGGGTGAAAAACTGTTTTTT.

The chain is built from TRBV15 and TRBJ2-5; D might be TRBD2 (6 bases). Trimming removed 0 bases from V and 5 bases from J, with 19 bases in between. In germline, CDR1 is LNHNV, CDR2 YYDKDF (reference sequence). The CDR3 has 17 amino acids. This chain's CDR3 is CATSRDLVPGGLETQYF. The CDR3 bases are TGTGCCACCAGCAGAGATCTTGTGCCTGGGGGGTTGGAGACCCAGTACTTC. Using reference TRBV15 and TRBJ2-5 for the parts outside the CDR3, the full variable domain is DAMVIQNPRYQVTQFGKPVTLSCSQTLNHNVMYWYQQKSSQAPKLLFHYYDKDFNNEADTPDNFQSRRPNTSFCFLDIRSPGLGDTAMYLCATSRDLVPGGLETQYFGPGTRLLVL.

The chain carries TRBV7-8 and TRBJ1-1; a weak D match, TRBD1 (6 bases). The CDR3 runs to 15 residues. Germline CDR1 reads SGHVS; CDR2 reads FQNEAQ. The V end lost 5 bases, the J end lost 5 bases, and 18 bases lay between the germline ends. CDR3 in DNA: TGTGCCAGCAGCCCCGAGGTAGGGGGGGCGACTGAAGCTTTCTTT. Its translation is CASSPEVGGATEAFF.

The gene calls are TRBV7-2 and TRBJ2-3; 7 bases agree with TRBD2. The V segment lost 1 base and the J segment 1 base; nucleotides outside the gene matches: 5. Germline CDR1 SGHTA, CDR2 FQGNSA. CDR3 length equals 16 residues. DNA of the CDR3: TGTGCCAGCAGCTTAGGTGTAGCGGGCGGCACAGATACGCAGTATTTT. This codes for CASSLGVAGGTDTQYF. The full variable domain, in which reference TRBV7-2 and TRBJ2-3 provide the parts outside the CDR3, is GAGVSQSPSNKVTEKGKDVELRCDPISGHTALYWYRQSLGQGLEFLIYFQGNSAPDKSGLPSDRFSAERTGGSVSTLTIQRTQQEDSAVYLCASSLGVAGGTDTQYFGPGTRLTVL.

The V and J genes are TRBV5-5 and TRBJ2-3; D might be TRBD1 or TRBD2, each matching 5 bases. V was clipped by 4 bases and J by 1 base, with 13 bases between them. The CDR3 is made up of 15 amino acids. Germline V gene data show CDR1 as SGHKS and CDR2 as YYEKEE (reference sequence). CDR3 region: CASSHGTKRTDTQYF. DNA of the CDR3: TGTGCCAGCAGCCACGGGACGAAACGCACAGATACGCAGTATTTT.

The chain carries TRBV27 and TRBJ2-5; the D gene is possibly TRBD2 (7 bases). The CDR3 has 13 amino acids. Trimming left V 4 bases short and J 10 bases short, with 16 bases between. CDR1 and CDR2 from the germline V gene are MNHEY and SMNVEV (reference sequence). The CDR3 is CASSSGGQWGQYF. The CDR3 nucleotides read TGTGCCAGCAGTTCGGGGGGCCAATGGGGCCAGTACTTC.

The rearrangement joins TRBV29-1 to TRBJ2-7; no definite D call. Deletions cut 0 bases from V and 6 bases from J, with 12 bases between. The CDR3 totals 13 residues. Germline V gene sequence: CDR1 SQVTM, CDR2 ANQGSEA. This CDR3 reads CSVEDPRNGEQYF. The CDR3 nucleotides are TGCAGCGTTGAAGATCCGCGGAACGGCGAGCAGTACTTC.

V usage is TRBV28 and J usage is TRBJ1-5; TRBD1 matches at 8 bases. Per germline, CDR1 MDHEN and CDR2 SYDVKM. Germline trimming cut 3 bases from V and 2 bases from J; bases unmatched to any gene: 21. CDR3 length: 21 amino acids. As DNA, the CDR3 is TGTGCCAGCAGTTTGGACGGTCGGGACAGGACACACCGAATGGGCAATCAGCCCCAGCATTTT. Amino acids: CASSLDGRDRTHRMGNQPQHF.

The V and J genes are TRBV11-2 and TRBJ2-1, with D possibly TRBD2 on 5 matching bases. V was shortened by 0 bases and J by 5 bases, with 14 bases between the two germline ends. Germline CDR1 reads SGHAT; CDR2 reads FQNNGV. The CDR3 consists of 16 residues. Here the CDR3 reads CASSLEGGRTNNEQFF. The DNA of the CDR3 is TGTGCCAGCAGCTTAGAAGGAGGCAGAACGAACAATGAGCAGTTCTTC. The full variable domain, in which reference TRBV11-2 and TRBJ2-1 provide the parts outside the CDR3, is EAGVAQSPRYKIIEKRQSVAFWCNPISGHATLYWYQQILGQGPKLLIQFQNNGVVDDSQLPKDRFSAERLKGVDSTLKIQPAKLEDSAVYLCASSLEGGRTNNEQFFGPGTRLTVL.

In its sample, this clone was seen once. The genes are TRBV7-9 and TRBJ2-2; 11 bases map to TRBD2. With 5 bases clipped from V and 5 bases from J, the junction kept 7 bases outside the gene matches. CDR1 and CDR2 (germline): SEHNR, FQNEAQ (reference sequence). The CDR3 is 16 residues long. The chain's CDR3 is CASSKRLAGLTGELFF. As DNA, the CDR3 is TGTGCCAGCAGCAAGAGACTAGCGGGACTAACCGGGGAGCTGTTTTTT.

This chain joins TRBV29-1 and TRBJ2-2; 8 bases agree with TRBD2. Germline CDR1 is SQVTM and CDR2 is ANQGSEA. Trimming removed 7 bases from V and 7 bases from J; junction bases left unmatched: 14. This CDR3 contains 15 residues. The CDR3 loop reads CSAQSGSGSLGELFF. The CDR3 DNA reads TGCAGCGCTCAGTCAGGGAGCGGGAGCCTCGGGGAGCTGTTTTTT.

V is TRBV19 and J is TRBJ2-7; no clear D. V gave up 3 bases and J gave up 5 bases, with 17 bases separating them. CDR1 and CDR2 from the germline V gene are LNHDA and SQIVND (reference sequence). This CDR3 spans 15 amino acids. The CDR3 reads CASSMSTTQFDEQYF. The CDR3 DNA reads TGTGCCAGTAGTATGAGTACGACTCAGTTCGACGAGCAGTACTTC.

J is TRBJ2-7 and V is TRBV7-9; D assignment may be TRBD1 or TRBD2 (7 bases each). The length of the CDR3 is 13 residues. V lost 6 bases and J lost 9, with 18 bases in between. CDR1 is SEHNR, CDR2 FQNEAQ, per germline (reference sequence). The CDR3 sequence is CASSGLGGVWQYF. CDR3 nucleotide sequence: TGTGCCAGCAGTGGACTAGGGGGCGTTTGGCAGTACTTC. The entire variable domain, with the rest obtained from reference TRBV7-9 and TRBJ2-7, is as follows: DTGVSQNPRHKITKRGQNVTFRCDPISEHNRLYWYRQTLGQGPEFLTYFQNEAQLEKSRLLSDRFSAERPKGSFSTLEIQRTEQGDSAMYLCASSGLGGVWQYFGPGTRLTVT.

The rearrangement uses TRBV4-3 and TRBJ2-7; TRBD1 matches at 9 bases. From germline, CDR1 is LGHNA and CDR2 YSLEER. The CDR3 sequence is 15 residues long. The junction had 6 bases not matched to a gene; V was cut back by 0 bases and J by 6 bases. Here the CDR3 DNA reads TGCGCCAGCAGCCAAGAAACGACAGGGGGTGGCGAGCAGTACTTC. Translating gives CASSQETTGGGEQYF.

The V and J genes are TRBV27 and TRBJ1-2; weak D call: TRBD1 (6 bases). Germline V gene sequence: CDR1 MNHEY, CDR2 SMNVEV (reference sequence). The CDR3 runs 14 residues. Trimming removed 2 bases at V and 8 bases at J, with 15 bases between. In DNA, the CDR3 is TGTGCCAGCAGTTTAACCTCCCAGGGGAGGGGCTACACCTTC. This encodes CASSLTSQGRGYTF.

The chain uses TRBV7-9 and TRBJ2-5; 7 bases agree with TRBD1. CDR1 is SEHNR and CDR2 is FQNEAQ in the germline V gene (reference sequence). The J segment lost 4 bases and the V segment lost 5 bases, leaving 4 bases of the junction unmatched. The CDR3 covers 13 residues. CDR3 coding DNA: TGTGCCAGCAGCCCGGGACAGTCAGAGACCCAGTACTTC. It yields the protein CASSPGQSETQYF.

The CDR3 sequence is CASSLAFGSGYEQYF. The CDR3 bases are TGCGCCAGCAGCTTGGCCTTCGGGAGTGGCTACGAGCAGTACTTC. The gene calls are TRBV5-1 and TRBJ2-7, with D maybe TRBD2 (6 bases). V gave up 0 bases and J gave up 3 bases, with 13 bases separating them. The CDR3 is 15 amino acids. Germline V gives CDR1 SGHRS, CDR2 YFSETQ.

This clone was counted once. V is TRBV7-6 and J is TRBJ2-7, with D possibly TRBD2 on 6 matching bases. Germline CDR1 reads SGHVS; CDR2 reads FNYEAQ. V lost 0 bases to trimming and J lost 3 bases, with 6 bases between them. The CDR3 covers 13 residues. CDR3 sequence: CASSLARGYEQYF. In DNA form, the CDR3 reads TGTGCCAGCAGCTTAGCGCGGGGCTACGAGCAGTACTTC.

The chain uses TRBV9 and TRBJ2-3; 10 nucleotides line up with TRBD2. CDR1 SGDLS and CDR2 YYNGEE come from the germline V gene. The V gene end was trimmed by 1 base and the J gene end by 0 bases; junction bases not matched to a gene: 11. The CDR3 runs 19 residues. DNA for the CDR3: TGTGCCAGCAGCGTAAGGTGGACTAGCGGCCTCACTAGCACAGATACGCAGTATTTT. This gives the protein CASSVRWTSGLTSTDTQYF.

V is TRBV15 and J is TRBJ2-1; perhaps TRBD2 as D (5 bases). Germline V lookup: CDR1 LNHNV, CDR2 YYDKDF (reference sequence). The CDR3 covers 17 residues. V gave up 3 bases and J gave up 9 bases, with 24 bases separating them. The CDR3 sequence: CATSRAPRTDGRGEQFF. CDR3 bases: TGTGCCACCAGCAGGGCGCCTAGGACTGACGGACGCGGTGAGCAGTTCTTC.

With respect to this clone: The sample holds other DNA sequences that translate to the same CDR3. V usage is TRBV27 and J usage is TRBJ1-1; possibly TRBD1 for D (5 bases). The V and J ends lost 3 bases and 1 base respectively, with 12 bases between them. There are 15 residues in the CDR3. Germline assignment: CDR1 MNHEY and CDR2 SMNVEV (reference sequence). CDR3 coding DNA: TGTGCCAGCAGTTTGTCGTCGGGGGGGAACACTGAAGCTTTCTTT. Amino acid sequence: CASSLSSGGNTEAFF.